This TCR beta chain was sequenced in a study of blood T cell repertoires in COVID-19. Study at large: The study drew acute and convalescent COVID-19 samples from the United States, Italy and Spain. PBMCs, B-cell-depleted T cells, or T cells provided the cDNA or gDNA that made up the material.

Only in-frame clones appear in the TCRdb table, and some are missing; sequencing was by immunoSEQ multiplex PCR. Seen here are about 220,000 clones, roughly four fifths observed once, and the top ten hold about 4.8%. Germline CDR1 MNHEY, CDR2 SVGAGI. The CDR3 loop spans 13 amino acids. Trimming removed 10 bases from V and 4 bases from J, with 15 bases in between. Sequencing was done on a sample of peripheral blood. The sequence was collected from a woman aged 70 to 79 with acute or convalescent COVID-19. The J gene is TRBJ2-3, the V gene TRBV6-5; no reliable D call. This chain's CDR3 is CATTTTIPDTQYF. The CDR3 coding sequence is TGTGCCACCACTACAACTATCCCAGATACGCAGTATTTT.